A single sample gave rise to the 9 T cell receptor beta chains below, sequenced in a study of T cells in women clearing cervical HPV infection. This table comes from immunoSEQ multiplex PCR, and its TCRdb copy is limited to in-frame clones, with some not included. The listing records some 15,000 clones. Material: blood buffy coat. Receptors originate from a woman between 18 and 70 years old with a cervical HPV16 infection that either progressed to CIN3+ or cleared (not recorded which).

A word on this clone: The read ends 3 residues early relative to the CDR3; the germline J gene fills the gap. This chain joins TRBV30 and TRBJ2-4; TRBD1 matches at 10 bases. Germline V gene sequence: CDR1 GTSNPN, CDR2 SVGIG (reference sequence). The CDR3 totals 16 residues. The CDR3 DNA, read in part, is TGTGCCTGGAGTGTCTCCAGGACAGGGGGACTGTATGGT. As protein: CAWSVSRTGGLYG. The entire CDR3 reads CAWSVSRTGGLYGQYF.

Remarks on this clone: The observed sequence ends 3 residues before the CDR3 terminus, with the missing tail filled in from the germline J gene. The rearrangement links TRBV11-2 to TRBJ1-1, with 9 positions matching TRBD1. The CDR3 is 14 amino acids. The V gene's germline CDR1 is SGHAT and CDR2 FQNNGV. V shed 7 bases and J 6 bases; nucleotides not matched to a gene: 9. Partial CDR3 DNA: TGTGCCAGCAACCCCGACAGGGGGTTGGCTGAA. It translates to CASNPDRGLAE. The CDR3 as a whole reads CASNPDRGLAEAFF.

Details on this clone: The read stops 3 residues short of the end of the CDR3; the missing end is completed from the germline J gene. The V call is TRBV5-1, the J call TRBJ1-4; TRBD1 matches 9 bases. There are 14 residues in the CDR3. V trimming: 4 bases; J trimming: 5 bases; junction bases outside the gene matches: 3. Germline CDR1 SGHRS, CDR2 YFSETQ. The covered CDR3 bases are TGCGCCAGCAGCACCGGGACAGGGAATGAAAAA. Protein product: CASSTGTGNEK. The full CDR3 reads CASSTGTGNEKLFF.

As to this clone: The CDR3 is cut off 3 residues early in the read; its end comes from the germline J gene. The chain has TRBV20-1 and TRBJ2-7; no definite D call. Per the germline V gene, CDR1 is DFQATT and CDR2 is SNEGSKA (reference sequence). V was shortened by 4 bases and J by 3 bases, with 7 bases between the two germline ends. The CDR3 runs to 11 residues. Incomplete CDR3 DNA: TGCAGTGCTACCCCCCGCTACGAG. Translating gives CSATPRYE. The entire CDR3 sequence reads CSATPRYEQYF.

Turning to this clone: The read ends 3 residues early relative to the CDR3; the germline J gene fills the gap. The chain employs TRBV2 and TRBJ1-2; a weak D match, TRBD1 (6 bases). Germline-derived CDR1 and CDR2 are SNHLY and FYNNEI. The CDR3 has 13 residues. V was clipped by 5 bases and J by 3 bases, with 10 bases between them. The covered CDR3 bases are TGTGCCAGCAGTATGACAGGCGACTATGGC. It specifies CASSMTGDYG. The whole CDR3 is CASSMTGDYGYTF.

The CDR3 bases that were read are TGTGCCAGCAGCTTAGAGGGCAGGGGTAGGTCACCC. Translation: CASSLEGRGRSP. The complete CDR3 sequence is CASSLEGRGRSPLHF. The chain employs TRBV7-3 and TRBJ1-6, with D possibly being TRBD1 (6 bases). The read gets to within 3 residues of the CDR3 end, and the germline J gene fills in the rest. The CDR3 is made up of 15 amino acids. Deletions cut 2 bases from V and 10 bases from J, with 15 bases between. CDR1 is SGHTA, CDR2 FQGTGA, per germline.

A note on this clone: The read ends 3 residues early relative to the CDR3; the germline J gene fills the gap. The rearrangement uses TRBV25-1 and TRBJ2-7; TRBD1 is a possible D gene (5 bases). Germline-derived CDR1 and CDR2 are MGHDK and SYGVNS. V gave up 10 bases and J gave up 3 bases, with 16 bases separating them. The CDR3 spans 13 residues. CDR3 sequence reads: CATKSRDSYEQYF. The CDR3 DNA, read in part, is TGTGCCACCAAATCCAGAGACAGCTACGAG.

With respect to this clone: Read data end 3 residues before the CDR3 end; the end is taken from the germline J gene. The chain is built from TRBV19 and TRBJ1-5, with unresolved D. V was cut by 5 bases and J by 0 bases, with 14 bases left in between. Per the germline V gene, CDR1 is LNHDA and CDR2 is SQIVND (reference sequence). This CDR3 has 16 residues. The CDR3 bases that were read are TGTGCCAGTAGTTACGGAGGACGGGGTAGCAATCAGCCC. It is translated as CASSYGGRGSNQP. The whole CDR3 protein reads CASSYGGRGSNQPQHF. Based on the CDR3 plus reference TRBV19 and TRBJ1-5, the full variable domain is DGGITQSPKYLFRKEGQNVTLSCEQNLNHDAMYWYRQDPGQGLRLIYYSQIVNDFQKGDIAEGYSVSREKKESFPLTVTSAQKNPTAFYLCASSYGGRGSNQPQHFGDGTRLSIL.

A word on this clone: Read coverage stops 3 residues before the CDR3 terminus; the germline J gene supplies the remainder. This rearrangement joins TRBV30 to TRBJ2-5; D is perhaps TRBD2 (5 bases). Germline CDR1 is GTSNPN and CDR2 is SVGIG (reference sequence). The ends were cut back, 4 bases at V and 2 bases at J, with 14 bases in the middle. The length of the CDR3 is 14 residues. CDR3 DNA, as far as it was read: TGTGCCTGGACTCCCCTGGAGCGGCAAGAGACC. This encodes CAWTPLERQET. The whole CDR3 sequence is CAWTPLERQETQYF.